The 15 T cell receptor beta chains below come from one sample, sequenced in a study of cytomegalovirus exposure and HLA in healthy donors. Profiling relied on immunoSEQ multiplex PCR, and the TCRdb table lists in-frame clones only, not all of them. Among some 330,000 clones listed, about nine tenths were seen once. Specimen: PBMCs. These receptors came from a woman younger than 35 in good health and CMV-seronegative.

The CDR3 loop reads CATSRPTGNAAFF. The CDR3 coding sequence is TGTGCCACCAGCAGGCCGACGGGAAATGCGGCTTTCTTT. The rearrangement uses TRBV15 and TRBJ1-1; unclear D gene. The germline V gene has CDR1 LNHNV and CDR2 YYDKDF (reference sequence). V shed 3 bases and J shed 11 bases, with 16 bases lying between them. This CDR3 is 13 amino acids long.

This chain joins TRBV19 and TRBJ2-5, with TRBD2 matching over 15 bases. The germline CDR1 and CDR2 sequences are LNHDA and SQIVND (reference sequence). The junction had 5 bases not matched to a gene; V was cut back by 5 bases and J by 4 bases. CDR3 length: 16 residues. The CDR3 region has the DNA TGTGCCAGTAGTTCCCCGGGACTAGCGGGAGGAGAGACCCAGTACTTC. Protein product: CASSSPGLAGGETQYF.

This chain's CDR3 is CASSLARQYEAFF. The CDR3, as DNA: TGTGCCAGCAGCCTCGCTAGGCAGTATGAAGCTTTCTTT. V is TRBV28 and J is TRBJ1-1; D is uncertain. Trimming took off 6 bases at V and 7 bases at J, with 15 bases between the two ends. This CDR3 spans 13 amino acids. CDR1 MDHEN and CDR2 SYDVKM come from the germline V gene.

This clone came up once. V and J are TRBV29-1 and TRBJ2-7, with TRBD2 identical over 9 bases. The J segment lost 1 base and the V segment lost 6 bases, leaving 7 bases of the junction unmatched. This CDR3 is built from 14 residues. Germline V CDR1 and CDR2: SQVTM, ANQGSEA. CDR3 sequence: CSVIAGDLSYEQYF. The CDR3 bases are TGCAGCGTCATAGCGGGGGATTTATCCTACGAGCAGTACTTC.

The chain combines TRBV18 with TRBJ2-1; TRBD2 is a possible D gene (7 bases). CDR3 size: 16 residues. Germline V gene data show CDR1 as KGHSH and CDR2 as LQKENI. Trimming stripped 3 bases from V and 5 bases from J, with 17 bases between. The CDR3 spells CASSPSGEGGNNEQFF. CDR3 coding DNA: TGTGCCAGCTCACCCTCAGGGGAGGGGGGAAACAATGAGCAGTTCTTC.

The rearrangement uses TRBV29-1 and TRBJ1-2; 7 nucleotides agree with TRBD1. Germline CDR1 and CDR2: SQVTM and ANQGSEA. V lost 6 bases, J lost 4 bases, and 5 bases stayed unmatched. The CDR3 length is 12 residues. The CDR3 DNA reads TGCAGCGTCACGACAGGGAGCTATGGCTACACCTTC. As protein: CSVTTGSYGYTF.

The chain joins TRBV29-1 to TRBJ2-5; D perhaps matches TRBD1 (6 bases). The V end lost 3 bases, the J end lost 5 bases, and 13 bases lay between the germline ends. This CDR3 is 13 amino acids long. The V gene's germline CDR1 is SQVTM and CDR2 ANQGSEA. The CDR3 loop is CSVDLARGETQYF. The CDR3 nucleotides are TGCAGCGTTGATTTAGCGAGGGGGGAGACCCAGTACTTC.

This chain links TRBV29-1 with TRBJ1-2, with D tentatively TRBD1 (6 bases). CDR3 length: 13 amino acids. V was clipped by 7 bases and J by 4 bases, with 16 bases between them. Germline lookup yields CDR1 SQVTM and CDR2 ANQGSEA. The CDR3 region is CSAGRGVGYGYTF. The DNA for the CDR3 is TGCAGCGCCGGGAGGGGGGTTGGCTATGGCTACACCTTC.

This rearrangement joins TRBV9 to TRBJ2-5, with D maybe TRBD1 (6 bases). Germline V CDR1 and CDR2: SGDLS, YYNGEE. This CDR3 has 15 residues. The germline V and J ends were trimmed by 0 bases and 5 bases, with 14 bases remaining between them. CDR3 DNA: TGTGCCAGCAGCGTAGAACAGGGTAGAGTGGAGACCCAGTACTTC. Translated, it gives CASSVEQGRVETQYF.

This chain connects TRBV30 to TRBJ1-1; 8 nucleotides match TRBD1. The CDR3 totals 11 residues. V gave up 8 bases and J gave up 2 bases; unmatched junction bases: 1. Germline loops: CDR1 GTSNPN, CDR2 SVGIG (reference sequence). The CDR3 DNA reads as TGTGCCGGACAGGGAAACACTGAAGCTTTCTTT. Encoded protein: CAGQGNTEAFF.

The chain carries TRBV4-2 and TRBJ2-3; 11 bases agree with TRBD2. The germline gives CDR1 LGHNA, CDR2 YNFKEQ. This CDR3 region has 17 residues. J lost 0 bases, V lost 1 base, and 3 bases had no gene match. This CDR3 is CASSQGGTSGSTDTQYF. The CDR3 DNA is TGTGCCAGCAGCCAAGGGGGGACTAGCGGTAGCACAGATACGCAGTATTTT.

The V call is TRBV28, the J call TRBJ1-2; D is undetermined. Germline CDR1 is MDHEN and CDR2 is SYDVKM. The CDR3 is 13 amino acids. Trimming removed 6 bases from V and 1 base from J, with 9 bases in between. This CDR3 reads CASSLNDNYGYTF. CDR3 bases: TGTGCCAGCAGCCTAAACGATAACTATGGCTACACCTTC.

CDR3 sequence reads: CASIPYPGWEQYF. The CDR3 nucleotides are TGCGCCAGCATCCCTTATCCGGGGTGGGAGCAGTACTTC. The rearrangement links TRBV5-1 to TRBJ2-7, with D possibly matching TRBD2 (5 bases). The V end lost 6 bases, the J end lost 7 bases, and 17 bases lay between the germline ends. In germline, CDR1 is SGHRS, CDR2 YFSETQ. The CDR3 totals 13 residues.

The V call is TRBV11-2, the J call TRBJ1-2; D is unclear. CDR1 is SGHAT and CDR2 is FQNNGV in the germline V gene. The CDR3 spans 13 residues. Trimming stripped 1 base from V and 6 bases from J, with 9 bases between. CDR3 protein: CASSLGPQDGYTF. The CDR3, as DNA: TGTGCCAGCAGCTTAGGGCCCCAAGATGGCTACACCTTC.

Only a few counts were recorded for this clone. The rearrangement links TRBV27 to TRBJ2-1, with 8 positions matching TRBD2. V shed 6 bases and J 8 bases; nucleotides not matched to a gene: 18. Germline CDR1 is MNHEY and CDR2 is SMNVEV (reference sequence). The CDR3 contains 17 residues. This CDR3 is CASRPGDFRLASHEQFF. The CDR3, as DNA: TGTGCCAGCAGGCCCGGGGACTTTCGACTAGCGAGCCATGAGCAGTTCTTC.